Here is one T cell receptor beta chain with its context. The antigen is not known. The sample comes from a study of T cells after yellow fever vaccination. Study-wide background: Fractions containing few cells were prepared with SMART-Seq v4 Ultra Low Input.

The germline CDR1 and CDR2 sequences are SQVTM and ANQGSEA. V lost 8 bases and J lost 2; bases outside the gene matches: 5. The CDR3 is 13 amino acids. General observations from the study: The booster response re-showed most primary clones: approximately 97% CD4, more than 70% CD8. Abundant clonotypes (contaminants from the bulk population) could be present in FACS-sorted repertoires.

Synthesis of TCR cDNA relied on 5'RACE template switching, which attached a universal primer site and UMIs. TCRdb reanalysed the 5' RACE reads using MiXCR and keeps one entry per CDR3 protein. The sample carries 200,000 to 300,000 distinct CDR3 sequences, 6.9% recorded once. This specimen consisted of CD4+ T cells sorted from PBMCs, obtained 15 days after the yellow fever booster vaccination. The TCR sequence derives from a man aged 30-40 years who received the YFV17D yellow fever vaccine. The rearrangement joins TRBV29-1 to TRBJ2-1; the match to TRBD2 covers 8 bases. CDR3 loop: CSLGGLAYNEQFF. The CDR3 DNA sequence: TGCAGCCTTGGGGGACTAGCCTACAATGAGCAGTTCTTC.